One sample yielded the 24 T cell receptor beta chains listed below, sequenced in a study of radiation and T cells in renal cell carcinoma. The time point: blood 2 weeks post-SBRT. This sample's treatment: 15 Gy SBRT to primary tumor, nephrectomy 4 weeks later. Some clones are missing from TCRdb's copy, which holds only in-frame ones; the method was immunoSEQ multiplex PCR. Seen here are 70,000 or so clones, around 80% observed once, and the top ten hold approximately 6.4%. The specimen comprised blood, sampled from a patient whose treatment included radiotherapy and nephrectomy. The source is a man in his fifties or sixties with renal cell carcinoma.

The chain employs TRBV27 and TRBJ2-3; D possibly corresponds to TRBD1 (6 bases). V was trimmed by 2 bases and J by 5 bases, leaving 20 bases between them. Per germline, CDR1 MNHEY and CDR2 SMNVEV (reference sequence). The CDR3 has 17 amino acids. The CDR3 nucleotides read TGTGCCAGCAGTTTAATGGGTGGACAGATATTGAGAGATACGCAGTATTTT. This translates into CASSLMGGQILRDTQYF.

The chain uses TRBV7-7 and TRBJ2-7, with D unclear. The CDR3 covers 14 residues. Trimming pared 2 bases from V and 2 bases from J, leaving 10 bases between. CDR1 and CDR2 (germline): SSHAT, FNYEAQ (reference sequence). The CDR3 DNA reads TGTGCCAGCAGCTTAAGTCCGGGCCCCTACGAGCAGTACTTC. Translation: CASSLSPGPYEQYF.

The chain has TRBV19 and TRBJ2-3; 11 bases match TRBD1. Germline V gene data show CDR1 as LNHDA and CDR2 as SQIVND (reference sequence). The CDR3 extends over 19 amino acids. V was clipped by 2 bases and J by 1 base; unmatched bases: 11. The CDR3 sequence: CASSIQRGTGGVGTDTQYF. The CDR3 bases are TGTGCCAGTAGTATACAAAGGGGGACAGGGGGAGTGGGCACAGATACGCAGTATTTT.

V usage is TRBV5-4 and J usage is TRBJ2-3, with D uncertain. Trimming cost V 7 bases and J 3 bases, with 18 bases left between them. CDR3 length equals 15 residues. CDR1 and CDR2 from the germline V gene are SGHNT and YYREEE (reference sequence). The CDR3 sequence is CASSAFYIGTDTQYF. In DNA, the CDR3 is TGTGCCAGCTCAGCCTTCTATATTGGGACAGATACGCAGTATTTT.

The rearrangement links TRBV4-1 to TRBJ2-7, with D possibly being TRBD2 (6 bases). The CDR3 is 14 residues long. The germline V and J ends were trimmed by 0 bases and 5 bases, with 11 bases remaining between them. Germline assignment: CDR1 MGHRA and CDR2 YSYEKL. In DNA, the CDR3 is TGCGCCAGCAGCCAAGAACGGGAGTTGAACGAGCAGTACTTC. This gives the protein CASSQERELNEQYF.

This clone was seen only a few times. DNA for the CDR3: TGTGCCAGCAGCCCCTCGGGGCGGGGCACTGAAGCTTTCTTT. This gives the protein CASSPSGRGTEAFF. The genes are TRBV6-6 and TRBJ1-1, with a tentative D call TRBD1 (5 bases). V dropped 6 bases and J dropped 4 bases, with 15 bases sitting between them. Germline CDR1 reads MNHNY; CDR2 reads SVGAGI (reference sequence). CDR3 length: 14 amino acids.

This sequence joins TRBV28 and TRBJ2-3; D is unresolved. The V gene's germline CDR1 is MDHEN and CDR2 SYDVKM. Trimming took off 0 bases at V and 3 bases at J, with 10 bases between the two ends. The CDR3 has 15 residues. This CDR3 reads CASSLWSLSTDTQYF. DNA of the CDR3: TGTGCCAGCAGTTTATGGAGCTTGTCGACAGATACGCAGTATTTT.

This clone was seen only once. The CDR3 DNA reads TGTGCCAGCAGTTGGGGGACTAGCGGGATAGGGCAGTATTTT. It specifies CASSWGTSGIGQYF. The J gene is TRBJ2-3, the V gene TRBV27; 13 bases are a match to TRBD2. The CDR3 loop spans 14 amino acids. J was trimmed by 11 bases and V by 4 bases; bases with no gene match: 6. The germline V gene encodes CDR1 MNHEY and CDR2 SMNVEV (reference sequence).

The gene calls are TRBV28 and TRBJ1-2; no clear D. Trimming shortened V by 6 bases and J by 10 bases, and 12 bases separated the two germline ends. Germline V gene sequence: CDR1 MDHEN, CDR2 SYDVKM. The CDR3 runs 11 residues. CDR3 nucleotide sequence: TGTGCCAGCAGAATAGATTACCACTACACCTTC. It yields the protein CASRIDYHYTF.

V and J are TRBV2 and TRBJ1-5; possible D gene TRBD1, 6 bases. Trimming left V 7 bases short and J 0 bases short, with 10 bases between. The CDR3 is 14 amino acids. Germline values: CDR1 SNHLY, CDR2 FYNNEI. The DNA of the CDR3 is TGTGCCAGCACGGGACACTATAGCAATCAGCCCCAGCATTTT. This codes for CASTGHYSNQPQHF.

This chain uses TRBV10-3 with TRBJ2-2, with a possible D match to TRBD1 (7 bases). Trimming pared 2 bases from V and 6 bases from J, leaving 16 bases between. CDR1 is ENHRY, CDR2 SYGVKD, per germline. The length of the CDR3 is 16 residues. This CDR3 is CAISEGGGGTAGELFF. CDR3 coding DNA: TGTGCCATCAGTGAGGGTGGAGGGGGCACCGCCGGGGAGCTGTTTTTT.

The chain recombines TRBV6-5 with TRBJ1-4; D call uncertain. CDR3 length equals 15 residues. Germline V CDR1 and CDR2: MNHEY, SVGAGI. V was trimmed by 0 bases and J by 2 bases, leaving 7 bases between them. The CDR3 DNA sequence: TGTGCCAGCAGTTACTCGAGGGCTACTAATGAAAAACTGTTTTTT. Its translation: CASSYSRATNEKLFF.

V usage is TRBV7-9 and J usage is TRBJ2-3; 9 bases are shared with TRBD1. Germline loops: CDR1 SEHNR, CDR2 FQNEAQ (reference sequence). V lost 1 base to trimming and J lost 0 bases; unmatched junction nucleotides: 11. The CDR3 covers 19 residues. For the CDR3, the DNA is TGTGCCAGCAGCTTAGTGCCGACAGGGGGACCTCCCAGCACAGATACGCAGTATTTT. This encodes CASSLVPTGGPPSTDTQYF. The full variable domain, rest sourced from reference TRBV7-9 and TRBJ2-3, is DTGVSQNPRHKITKRGQNVTFRCDPISEHNRLYWYRQTLGQGPEFLTYFQNEAQLEKSRLLSDRFSAERPKGSFSTLEIQRTEQGDSAMYLCASSLVPTGGPPSTDTQYFGPGTRLTVL.

Turning to this clone: The junction shows a germline mismatch at one end, possibly a read error. The chain has TRBV27 and TRBJ2-2; 7 bases are shared with TRBD2. CDR3 length: 16 amino acids. Germline V CDR1 and CDR2: MNHEY, SMNVEV (reference sequence). Here the CDR3 reads CASSFAGERNSGELFF. CDR3 coding DNA: TGTGCCAGCAGTTTCGCGGGAGAAAGGAACAGCGGGGAGCTGTTTTTT.

The V gene is TRBV5-4, the J gene TRBJ2-5; TRBD1 might be the D (6 bases). The germline V and J ends were trimmed by 4 bases and 1 base, with 14 bases remaining between them. CDR1 is SGHNT, CDR2 YYREEE, per germline (reference sequence). This CDR3 has 15 residues. CDR3 protein: CASSPKGGAQETQYF. As DNA, the CDR3 is TGTGCCAGCAGCCCGAAAGGGGGAGCCCAAGAGACCCAGTACTTC.

This chain connects TRBV7-9 to TRBJ1-4; no firm D call. V was trimmed by 1 base and J by 7 bases, leaving 13 bases between them. Germline CDR1 is SEHNR and CDR2 is FQNEAQ (reference sequence). The CDR3 is made up of 15 amino acids. The CDR3 DNA is TGTGCCAGCAGCTTAGAACGGGGATGGGGTGAAAAACTGTTTTTT. Translation gives CASSLERGWGEKLFF.

The chain uses TRBV4-2 and TRBJ2-7, with TRBD2 matching 9 bases. This CDR3 region has 17 residues. V lost 0 bases, J lost 0 bases, and 6 bases stayed unmatched. Germline assignment: CDR1 LGHNA and CDR2 YNFKEQ. Here the CDR3 DNA reads TGTGCCAGCAGCCAAGAAAGTCTAGCGGGGAGCTCCTACGAGCAGTACTTC. This encodes CASSQESLAGSSYEQYF.

The chain has TRBV19 and TRBJ1-2, with TRBD1 matching over 12 bases. The J segment lost 7 bases and the V segment lost 5 bases, leaving 8 bases of the junction unmatched. Germline V CDR1 and CDR2: LNHDA, SQIVND (reference sequence). The CDR3 consists of 15 residues. The CDR3: CASSFSGTGGLGYTF. The CDR3 DNA reads as TGTGCCAGTAGTTTCTCCGGGACAGGGGGCCTTGGCTACACCTTC.

V and J are TRBV28 and TRBJ2-7; D remains unclear. The V and J ends lost 7 bases and 2 bases respectively, with 9 bases between them. CDR1 and CDR2 from the germline V gene are MDHEN and SYDVKM. The CDR3 contains 12 residues. The CDR3 reads CASTGSTYEQYF. The CDR3 nucleotides are TGTGCCAGCACAGGAAGCACCTACGAGCAGTACTTC.

The chain recombines TRBV4-1 with TRBJ2-7; 9 bases fit TRBD1. The CDR3 totals 18 residues. CDR1 and CDR2 from the germline V gene are MGHRA and YSYEKL. Trimming took 1 base from V and 3 from J; bases not matched to a gene: 13. The CDR3 loop is CASSQGDRVQRGDYEQYF. CDR3 in DNA: TGCGCCAGCAGCCAAGGGGACAGGGTCCAAAGGGGCGACTACGAGCAGTACTTC.

Only a few counts were recorded for this clone. The rearrangement joins TRBV4-1 to TRBJ1-4; 7 bases match TRBD1. The length of the CDR3 is 16 residues. Germline V gives CDR1 MGHRA, CDR2 YSYEKL. Unmatched junction bases numbered 11, after V lost 3 bases and J lost 7 bases. The CDR3 bases are TGCGCCAGCAGCCATCGGGACAGTGCAAGTGTTGAAAAACTGTTTTTT. As protein: CASSHRDSASVEKLFF.

This clone has a handful of counts. This chain links TRBV15 with TRBJ1-2; TRBD1 aligns across 8 bases. The CDR3 length is 15 residues. Trimming removed 0 bases from V and 7 bases from J; junction bases left unmatched: 7. The V gene's germline CDR1 is LNHNV and CDR2 YYDKDF (reference sequence). The CDR3 bases are TGTGCCACCAGCAGAGATCAGGGGGCGCGGAGTGGCTACACCTTC. Protein sequence: CATSRDQGARSGYTF.

The chain has TRBV27 and TRBJ2-7, with D perhaps TRBD1 or TRBD2 (5 bases each). The CDR3 consists of 16 residues. Trimming stripped 1 base from V and 7 bases from J, with 20 bases between. Germline CDR1 is MNHEY and CDR2 is SMNVEV (reference sequence). CDR3 in DNA: TGTGCCAGCAGTTTATGGGGGACCCCAACCCGGGAAGAGCAGTACTTC. It encodes CASSLWGTPTREEQYF.

The chain joins TRBV10-2 to TRBJ2-1; D unresolved. From germline, CDR1 is WSHSY and CDR2 SAAADI. Trimming took off 3 bases at V and 10 bases at J, with 7 bases between the two ends. CDR3 length: 11 amino acids. In DNA form, the CDR3 reads TGCGCCAGCAGTGACTACACGGAGCAGTTCTTC. Translated, it gives CASSDYTEQFF.